This T cell receptor (beta chain) appears in the sequencing data of a study of cytomegalovirus exposure and HLA in healthy donors. The PCR ran on 60 Vbeta and 13 Jbeta primers. Sequencing used immunoSEQ multiplex PCR; TCRdb keeps in-frame clones, though not all of them. Among around 100,000 clones, 10% were seen once, and the ten largest hold 5.8%. V dropped 5 bases and J dropped 0; count of bases not matched to a gene: 6. The CDR3 consists of 14 residues. Germline V gene sequence: CDR1 SQVTM, CDR2 ANQGSEA. The receptor was isolated from a man aged 35-49 years in good health and CMV-seropositive. V usage is TRBV29-1 and J usage is TRBJ2-7; TRBD2 matches at 8 bases. Sequencing was done on a sample of PBMCs. This CDR3 is CSVFQSGSSYEQYF. The CDR3 DNA reads as TGCAGCGTTTTCCAGAGCGGGAGCTCCTACGAGCAGTACTTC.